The text below deals with one T cell receptor (beta chain). Germline V lookup: CDR1 SNHLY, CDR2 FYNNEI. V dropped 5 bases and J dropped 5; count of bases not matched to a gene: 11. The CDR3 contains 17 residues. This entry comes from a study of blood T cell repertoires in COVID-19. Study information: The origin of the acute and convalescent COVID-19 samples was the United States, Italy and Spain. PBMCs, B-cell-depleted T cells, or T cells were the source of the cDNA or gDNA that made up the material.

In the original analysis: From reference gene primer amplification, estimates of nucleated cell counts were derived. The assay was immunoSEQ multiplex PCR, and TCRdb's table has in-frame clones only and misses some. V, J and clone size were drawn from that table, and D and trimming were deduced from the DNA. The sample yields some 200,000 clones, approximately 84% seen once. The chain uses TRBV2 and TRBJ2-5; 13 bases are shared with TRBD2. The sequenced sample consisted of peripheral blood. The source is an elderly man with acute or convalescent COVID-19. CDR3 sequence reads: CASSLASLAGGRETQYF. As DNA, the CDR3 is TGTGCCAGCAGTCTTGCCTCACTAGCGGGAGGGCGGGAGACCCAGTACTTC.